The next 9 T cell receptor beta chains were all read from a single sample in a study of blood T cells in healthy people across ages. With a J-beta primer mix and a sample-barcoded 5' primer, a second PCR ran 7 to 11 cycles. Via MiXCR, TCRdb re-called the 5' RACE reads, giving one row per CDR3 protein. The sample yields about 1.4 million distinct CDR3 sequences, roughly 60% seen once. Sequenced sample: blood. These receptors were obtained from a man in his late teens or twenties in good health.

This clonotype is a singleton in its sample. The chain uses TRBV15 and TRBJ1-1, with D possibly being TRBD1 (5 bases). The CDR3 runs 17 residues. The germline gives CDR1 LNHNV, CDR2 YYDKDF (reference sequence). V lost 5 bases and J lost 3, with 22 bases in between. CDR3 nucleotides: TGTGCCACCAGCCCAGCTCGGAAGGGGATAGGGGACACTGAAGCTTTCTTT. This translates into CATSPARKGIGDTEAFF.

The table lists this clonotype with a few counts. The CDR3 reads CASSYLAGAGDTQYF. The CDR3 bases are TGTGCCAGCAGCTATCTAGCGGGGGCGGGGGATACGCAGTATTTT. The chain has TRBV6-5 and TRBJ2-3; TRBD2 aligns across 10 bases. CDR3 length: 15 amino acids. Germline V gene lookup returns CDR1 MNHEY and CDR2 SVGAGI. Trimming at V came to 6 bases and at J to 6 bases, leaving 9 bases not matched to a gene.

The chain uses TRBV29-1 and TRBJ2-5; D not resolved. The J call may be in error: the DNA end matches TRBJ2-7 better. The CDR3 is 11 residues long. From germline, CDR1 is SQVTM and CDR2 ANQGSEA. The CDR3 DNA reads TGCAGCATAGACGCAAACTACGAGCAGTACTTC. The encoded protein is CSIDANYEQYF.

This rearrangement joins TRBV20-1 to TRBJ2-5, with TRBD1 as a possible D gene (6 bases). V was shortened by 5 bases and J by 5 bases, with 9 bases between the two germline ends. The CDR3 spans 11 residues. Germline CDR1 reads DFQATT; CDR2 reads SNEGSKA (reference sequence). DNA of the CDR3: TGCAGTGCTCCTCAGGGGGAGACCCAGTACTTC. Its protein is CSAPQGETQYF.

This rearrangement joins TRBV10-3 to TRBJ2-1, with 12 bases aligning to TRBD2. The CDR3 is 17 amino acids. The J segment lost 9 bases and the V segment lost 0 bases, leaving 9 bases of the junction unmatched. Germline V gives CDR1 ENHRY, CDR2 SYGVKD. In DNA form, the CDR3 reads TGTGCCATCAGTGAGTCGAAGACTAGCGGGAGTTCTAGTGAGCAGTTCTTC. It specifies CAISESKTSGSSSEQFF.

The rearrangement links TRBV27 to TRBJ1-2; D is unclear. This CDR3 has 12 amino acids. V shed 3 bases and J shed 8 bases, with 10 bases lying between them. Germline V gene lookup returns CDR1 MNHEY and CDR2 SMNVEV (reference sequence). The DNA of the CDR3 is TGTGCCAGCAGTTTCTTCCTCGGCGGCTACACCTTC. Encoded protein: CASSFFLGGYTF.

The count of this clonotype is one. The genes are TRBV7-6 and TRBJ2-1; a possible D gene is TRBD2 (7 bases). The better agreement between TRBJ2-7 and the DNA end casts doubt on the J call. Germline V gene data show CDR1 as SGHVS and CDR2 as FNYEAQ. This CDR3 is 16 amino acids long. The CDR3 DNA sequence: TGTGCCAGCAGTTCGTTCGGCGGGGGCCGCTACAATGAGCAGTACTTC. Translated, it gives CASSSFGGGRYNEQYF.

The rearrangement uses TRBV12-3 or TRBV12-4 and TRBJ1-2; D gene uncertain. The CDR3 totals 15 residues. V was pared by 3 bases and J by 2 bases, with 13 bases between. CDR3 nucleotide sequence: TGTGCCAGCAGTTTGAATAGGAGAGGGAACTATGGCTACACCTTC. Protein: CASSLNRRGNYGYTF.

The chain is built from TRBV3-1 and TRBJ2-1; no clear D gene. The CDR3 consists of 12 residues. Germline V gene data show CDR1 as LGHDT and CDR2 as YNNKEL (reference sequence). Trimming removed 1 base from V and 10 bases from J, with 8 bases in between. The CDR3 region is CASSQGSGEQFF. Written as DNA, the CDR3 is TGTGCCAGCAGCCAAGGGTCTGGAGAGCAGTTCTTC.